A single sample is the source of the 12 T cell receptor beta chains below, sequenced in a study of immune reconstitution after stem cell transplant in scleroderma. TCRdb analysed the RT-PCR reads with MiXCR anew, one entry per CDR3 protein. In the table there are 1,500 to 2,000 distinct CDR3 sequences, 13% of which are singletons. Sampling was performed before or after autologous hematopoietic stem cell transplantation (not recorded which). These receptor sequences come from a female donor with systemic sclerosis.

Judged by abundance, this clonotype is medium-sized. V and J are TRBV20-1 and TRBJ2-6; a possible D gene is TRBD1 (5 bases). The germline gives CDR1 DFQATT, CDR2 SNEGSKA (reference sequence). This CDR3 has 17 amino acids. The V end lost 6 bases, the J end lost 0 bases, and 18 bases lay between the germline ends. This chain's CDR3 is CSARKGQEFSGANVLTF. The CDR3 DNA sequence: TGCAGTGCGCGGAAGGGGCAGGAGTTCTCTGGGGCCAACGTCCTGACTTTC.

The chain has TRBV6-6 and TRBJ2-5, with D possibly being TRBD2 (5 bases). V lost 3 bases and J lost 5, with 13 bases in between. This CDR3 has 14 residues. Germline V gene data show CDR1 as MNHNY and CDR2 as SVGAGI (reference sequence). The DNA of the CDR3 is TGTGCCAGCAGTTATACCCACGGCGGGGAGACCCAGTACTTC. Translating gives CASSYTHGGETQYF.

The CDR3 coding sequence is TGTGCCAGCAGCTCGAGGTCACAAGGATCCAATGAGCAGTTCTTC. It yields the protein CASSSRSQGSNEQFF. This rearrangement joins TRBV6-5 to TRBJ2-1; D not resolved. CDR1 MNHEY and CDR2 SVGAGI come from the germline V gene. Trimming took 6 bases from V and 6 from J, leaving 18 bases between them. This CDR3 region has 15 residues.

The sample holds one count of this clonotype. The chain carries TRBV7-2 and TRBJ2-4, with TRBD1 matching 8 bases. Germline V gives CDR1 SGHTA, CDR2 FQGNSA. This CDR3 contains 13 residues. The V gene end was trimmed by 5 bases and the J gene end by 6 bases; junction bases not matched to a gene: 3. The CDR3 sequence: CASSQGTGNIQYF. The CDR3 region has the DNA TGTGCCAGCAGCCAAGGGACAGGAAACATTCAGTACTTC.

This clonotype was counted only a few times. The V call is TRBV2, the J call TRBJ1-2; a weak D match, TRBD1 (5 bases). The germline gives CDR1 SNHLY, CDR2 FYNNEI. Trimming stripped 7 bases from V and 5 bases from J, with 20 bases between. CDR3 length equals 15 residues. CDR3 loop: CASTPSWQGRYGYTF. The CDR3 nucleotides are TGTGCCAGCACCCCATCTTGGCAGGGTAGATATGGCTACACCTTC. Filled out from reference TRBV2 and TRBJ1-2, the complete variable domain reads EPEVTQTPSHQVTQMGQEVILRCVPISNHLYFYWYRQILGQKVEFLVSFYNNEISEKSEIFDDQFSVERPDGSNFTLKIRSTKLEDSAMYFCASTPSWQGRYGYTFGSGTRLTVV.

This clonotype was counted at least ten times. The J gene is TRBJ2-7, the V gene TRBV4-3; 14 bases match TRBD2. Losses at the gene ends were 0 bases for V and 5 bases for J; bases not matched to a gene: 9. CDR3 size: 18 residues. Per germline, CDR1 LGHNA and CDR2 YSLEER. CDR3 DNA sequence: TGCGCCAGCAGCCAAGATAGGAGACTAGCGGGGGGGTTCGACGAGCAGTACTTC. Translated: CASSQDRRLAGGFDEQYF.

CDR3 amino acids: CSARYGTTDTQYF. The CDR3 DNA is TGCAGTGCTAGATACGGGACCACAGATACGCAGTATTTT. This sequence joins TRBV20-1 and TRBJ2-3; D is possibly TRBD1 or TRBD2 (5 bases each). The CDR3 consists of 13 residues. From germline, CDR1 is DFQATT and CDR2 SNEGSKA (reference sequence). The V gene lost 2 bases and the J gene lost 2 bases, with 8 bases spanning the gap.

This clonotype is medium-sized (0.01 to 0.1%) within its sample. The J gene is TRBJ2-4, the V gene TRBV5-1, with 10 bases aligning to TRBD2. V gave up 5 bases and J gave up 8 bases; unmatched junction bases: 10. The CDR3 has 15 residues. Germline V gives CDR1 SGHRS, CDR2 YFSETQ. For the CDR3, the DNA is TGCGCCAGCAGTTTCAGCGGGGGGGCGAAAGACATTCAGTACTTC. It translates to CASSFSGGAKDIQYF.

This clonotype is judged medium-sized. The chain employs TRBV3-1 and TRBJ1-4, with 9 positions matching TRBD1. V shed 5 bases and J 8 bases; nucleotides not matched to a gene: 9. Germline V gene sequence: CDR1 LGHDT, CDR2 YNNKEL (reference sequence). CDR3 size: 15 residues. The CDR3 nucleotides read TGTGCCAGCAGCGCCTACAGGGGGCCAGGGGAAAAACTGTTTTTT. Amino acids: CASSAYRGPGEKLFF.

By its share, this clonotype is large. The V and J genes are TRBV10-1 and TRBJ2-7; D unclear. Per the germline V gene, CDR1 is WNHNN and CDR2 is SYGVQD (reference sequence). The CDR3 covers 11 residues. V gave up 2 bases and J gave up 4 bases, with 3 bases separating them. CDR3 sequence reads: CASSEGYEQYF. CDR3 sequence (DNA): TGCGCCAGCAGTGAGGGGTACGAGCAGTACTTC.

By share of the sample, this clonotype is medium-sized. This rearrangement joins TRBV10-1 to TRBJ2-3, with 7 bases identical to TRBD1. This CDR3 region has 15 residues. V dropped 1 base and J dropped 2; count of bases not matched to a gene: 3. Germline V gene data show CDR1 as WNHNN and CDR2 as SYGVQD (reference sequence). For the CDR3, the DNA is TGCGCCAGCAGTGAGTGGACAGGAGTCACAGATACGCAGTATTTT. This sequence encodes CASSEWTGVTDTQYF.

This clonotype came up many times. The V call is TRBV18, the J call TRBJ1-3; 7 bases are a match to TRBD1. There are 22 residues in the CDR3. The germline V gene encodes CDR1 KGHSH and CDR2 LQKENI. V gave up 0 bases and J gave up 3 bases; unmatched junction bases: 23. DNA of the CDR3: TGTGCCAGCTCACCACCGTTCCTACGGTTCGCATCGACAGGGCTGCTTGGAAACACCATATATTTT. Translated, it gives CASSPPFLRFASTGLLGNTIYF.